This TCR beta chain was identified during a study of cytomegalovirus exposure and HLA in healthy donors. CDR3 size: 16 residues. The J segment lost 7 bases and the V segment lost 5 bases, leaving 12 bases of the junction unmatched. PCR was performed using 60 Vbeta and 13 Jbeta primers. Repertoires were generated with immunoSEQ multiplex PCR, while TCRdb's copy carries only in-frame clones and drops some. The repertoire holds about 140,000 clones, roughly three quarters seen once, with approximately 2% in the top ten. A note on this clone: Its target is unknown.

Notes on the study in general: On later analysis, the bulk of CMV-associated TCR beta chains appeared to be HLA-restricted. The investigators catalogued 150 to 200 TCR beta chains as cytomegalovirus-associated. Most subjects had HLA-A and HLA-B alleles reportedly predicted accurately by TCR beta sequences.

The chain uses TRBV23-1 and TRBJ2-2, with 8 positions matching TRBD1. TRBV23-1 is given ORF status, its function remaining uncertain. The material sequenced was PBMCs. This receptor was identified in a man younger than 40 in good health and CMV-seronegative. This CDR3 reads CASSKGTGKDLGELFF. The CDR3 coding sequence is TGCGCCAGCAGTAAAGGGACAGGTAAGGACCTCGGGGAGCTGTTTTTT.